The sequence of this TCR beta chain was determined in a study of cytomegalovirus exposure and HLA in healthy donors. Study at large: Among the roughly 400 genotyped donors, just over 80% were placed in the Caucasian-associated ancestry cluster.

It was with 60 Vbeta and 13 Jbeta primers that the PCR ran. Sequenced by immunoSEQ multiplex PCR; TCRdb stores in-frame clones only, minus some. The sample holds 130,000 to 150,000 clones, approximately 83% seen once. In this sample, this clone turned up once. There are 14 residues in the CDR3. V shed 4 bases and J shed 12 bases, with 17 bases lying between them. Germline V gene data show CDR1 as SGHRS and CDR2 as YFSETQ. The rearrangement links TRBV5-1 to TRBJ2-6; tentatively, D is TRBD1 (5 bases). The sequencing input was PBMCs. The source is a man in his forties in good health and CMV-seropositive. CDR3 residues: CASSGTPSRVVLTF. DNA for the CDR3: TGCGCCAGCAGCGGAACGCCGAGCAGGGTCGTCCTGACTTTC.